This T cell receptor beta chain is from a study of blood T cell repertoires in COVID-19. The protocol was immunoSEQ multiplex PCR, while the TCRdb copy is restricted to in-frame clones and leaves out a portion. This repertoire shows around 170,000 clones, approximately 79% found once; its top ten account for approximately 15%. Unmatched junction bases numbered 6, after V lost 4 bases and J lost 3 bases. Germline CDR1 is SGDLS and CDR2 is YYNGEE. The length of the CDR3 is 16 residues. Sequencing was done on a sample of peripheral blood. The V and J genes are TRBV9 and TRBJ2-1, with 11 bases matching TRBD2. This clonotype originated in a man aged 25-45 years with active or convalescent COVID-19. In DNA form, the CDR3 reads TGTGCCAGCAGCTCCGAGGGACTAGCGGTCTACAATGAGCAGTTCTTC. It is translated as CASSSEGLAVYNEQFF. The variable domain in full, completed from reference TRBV9 and TRBJ2-1, reads DSGVTQTPKHLITATGQRVTLRCSPRSGDLSVYWYQQSLDQGLQFLIQYYNGEERAKGNILERFSAQQFPDLHSELNLSSLELGDSALYFCASSSEGLAVYNEQFFGPGTRLTVL.